The 16 T cell receptor beta chains presented below share a single source sample, sequenced in a study of blood T cell repertoires in COVID-19. The protocol was immunoSEQ multiplex PCR, while the TCRdb copy is restricted to in-frame clones and leaves out a portion. This sample carries roughly 150,000 clones, approximately 85% of them seen once, and the ten largest clones take under 7.5%. The sequencing input was peripheral blood. Receptor source: a man aged 80 or over with COVID-19, enrolled during active disease.

This clone was seen a handful of times. The gene calls are TRBV3-1 (or the pseudogene TRBV3-2) and TRBJ1-4; TRBD1 matches at 7 bases. In germline, CDR1 is LGHDT, CDR2 YNNKEL (reference sequence). The CDR3 is made up of 15 amino acids. V lost 4 bases, J lost 3 bases, and 5 bases stayed unmatched. The CDR3 DNA sequence: TGTGCCAGCAGCCGTCGACAGGGTTCTAATGAAAAACTGTTTTTT. This codes for CASSRRQGSNEKLFF.

This clone was observed many times. The CDR3 reads CASSQEGGRPNYGYTF. CDR3 sequence (DNA): TGCGCCAGCAGCCAAGAGGGGGGGAGACCCAACTATGGCTACACCTTC. The rearrangement joins TRBV4-1 to TRBJ1-2, with a weak D call TRBD1 (5 bases). This CDR3 contains 16 residues. CDR1 is MGHRA and CDR2 is YSYEKL in the germline V gene. V lost 0 bases, J lost 2 bases, and 13 bases lay in between.

This chain uses TRBV3-1 (or the pseudogene TRBV3-2) with TRBJ2-1, with D possibly TRBD2 on 5 matching bases. The CDR3 loop spans 13 amino acids. V lost 5 bases and J 2 bases, leaving 7 bases between the germline ends. CDR1 and CDR2 (germline): LGHDT, YNNKEL (reference sequence). The CDR3 reads CASSFGAYNEQFF. CDR3 sequence (DNA): TGTGCCAGCAGCTTCGGGGCCTACAATGAGCAGTTCTTC.

To note about this clone: A junction end diverges from the germline sequence, so it may reflect a read error. The identical CDR3 is also encoded by other nucleotide sequences in the sample. V and J are TRBV5-5 and TRBJ1-6; tentatively, D is TRBD1 (5 bases). The CDR3 totals 16 residues. CDR1 is SGHKS and CDR2 is YYEKEE in the germline V gene (reference sequence). In nucleotides, the CDR3 is TGCGCCAGCAGCTTGTCGCCAGGGAGGGGTGATTCACCCCTCCACTTT. As protein: CASSLSPGRGDSPLHF.

The chain combines TRBV7-3 with TRBJ2-2; D remains unclear. The CDR3 runs 14 residues. From germline, CDR1 is SGHTA and CDR2 FQGTGA. The germline V and J ends were trimmed by 5 bases and 0 bases, with 7 bases remaining between them. The CDR3 region has the DNA TGTGCCAGCAGCCCCACTTCGAACACCGGGGAGCTGTTTTTT. This encodes CASSPTSNTGELFF.

V gene TRBV12-5 combines with J gene TRBJ1-1, with TRBD1 matching over 7 bases. V shed 1 base, J shed 3 bases, and the junction held 5 bases outside the gene matches. From germline, CDR1 is LGHNT and CDR2 FRNRAP. This CDR3 spans 15 amino acids. Here the CDR3 DNA reads TGTGCTAGTGGTTTGGAGAGACAGGGTTACACTGAAGCTTTCTTT. Encoded protein: CASGLERQGYTEAFF.

The chain recombines TRBV29-1 with TRBJ1-2; D ambiguous. V lost 4 bases and J lost 5, with 14 bases in between. CDR3 length: 13 residues. Germline loops: CDR1 SQVTM, CDR2 ANQGSEA. CDR3 DNA sequence: TGCAGCGTTGTTGGGCAGTCTTTTTATGGCTACACCTTC. Residues: CSVVGQSFYGYTF.

The genes are TRBV9 and TRBJ1-2; D is undetermined. Per germline, CDR1 SGDLS and CDR2 YYNGEE. V shed 7 bases and J shed 2 bases, with 12 bases lying between them. The length of the CDR3 is 13 residues. The CDR3 protein is CASGLSPNYGYTF. CDR3 DNA: TGTGCCAGCGGCTTGTCGCCGAACTATGGCTACACCTTC. The whole variable domain, filled in from reference TRBV9 and TRBJ1-2, reads DSGVTQTPKHLITATGQRVTLRCSPRSGDLSVYWYQQSLDQGLQFLIQYYNGEERAKGNILERFSAQQFPDLHSELNLSSLELGDSALYFCASGLSPNYGYTFGSGTRLTVV.

The genes are TRBV2 and TRBJ2-1; maybe TRBD2 (5 bases). The CDR3 extends over 17 amino acids. Germline V gene lookup returns CDR1 SNHLY and CDR2 FYNNEI. Deletions cut 0 bases from V and 9 bases from J, with 21 bases between. CDR3 sequence (DNA): TGTGCCAGCAGTGAAGCGTCGGGGTCTTTGGCGCGAGGTGAGCAGTTCTTC. Encoded protein: CASSEASGSLARGEQFF.

The V gene is TRBV2, the J gene TRBJ2-1; 11 bases fit TRBD2. The J segment lost 2 bases and the V segment lost 5 bases, leaving 8 bases of the junction unmatched. CDR3 length equals 17 residues. CDR1 and CDR2 from the germline V gene are SNHLY and FYNNEI. The CDR3 DNA is TGTGCCAGCAGTCTCCGATTGACTAGCGGGGCCTACAATGAGCAGTTCTTC. This codes for CASSLRLTSGAYNEQFF.

V and J are TRBV6-5 and TRBJ1-6; D perhaps matches TRBD1 (6 bases). Germline CDR1 and CDR2: MNHEY and SVGAGI. This CDR3 has 15 amino acids. V shed 5 bases and J shed 0 bases, with 8 bases lying between them. CDR3 DNA sequence: TGTGCCAGCAGTAGGGGGAGCTCCTATAATTCACCCCTCCACTTT. The encoded protein is CASSRGSSYNSPLHF.

The CDR3 spells CASSISGTGLRNEQFF. The CDR3 nucleotides read TGTGCCAGTAGTATCTCCGGGACAGGGTTACGGAATGAGCAGTTCTTC. The V and J genes are TRBV19 and TRBJ2-1; TRBD1 agrees at 9 bases. The germline CDR1 and CDR2 sequences are LNHDA and SQIVND (reference sequence). The trim removed 3 bases at V and 7 bases at J, leaving 10 bases unmatched. The CDR3 spans 16 residues.

The rearrangement joins TRBV6-6 to TRBJ2-2, with 11 bases matching TRBD1. CDR3 length: 16 residues. V gave up 1 base and J gave up 4 bases; unmatched junction bases: 2. Germline loops: CDR1 MNHNY, CDR2 SVGAGI (reference sequence). The CDR3 sequence: CASSYLGTGGTGELFF. The CDR3 bases are TGTGCCAGCAGTTACTTAGGGACAGGGGGCACCGGGGAGCTGTTTTTT.

This chain uses TRBV6-5 with TRBJ1-3, with 7 bases lining up with TRBD1. With 5 bases clipped from V and 4 bases from J, the junction kept 8 bases outside the gene matches. The CDR3 is made up of 15 amino acids. Looked up from germline, CDR1 is MNHEY and CDR2 is SVGAGI. The CDR3 region is CASSPGGTSGNTIYF. The CDR3 nucleotides are TGTGCCAGCAGTCCAGGGGGTACGAGCGGAAACACCATATATTTT.

The chain employs TRBV28 and TRBJ1-4; 8 bases line up with TRBD1. The germline V gene has CDR1 MDHEN and CDR2 SYDVKM. After removal of 8 bases from V and 3 bases from J, the junction contained 11 bases not matched to a gene. This CDR3 is 16 amino acids long. CDR3 sequence (DNA): TGTGCCAGCGCACCCCCTGGACAGGGAGCTAATGAAAAACTGTTTTTT. Translation gives CASAPPGQGANEKLFF. Supplemented by reference TRBV28 and TRBJ1-4, the full variable domain reads DVKVTQSSRYLVKRTGEKVFLECVQDMDHENMFWYRQDPGLGLRLIYFSYDVKMKEKGDIPEGYSVSREKKERFSLILESASTNQTSMYLCASAPPGQGANEKLFFGSGTQLSVL.

This clone has more than one count but fewer than ten. The chain couples TRBV11-3 to TRBJ1-1; D not resolved. In germline, CDR1 is SGHNT, CDR2 YENEEA. This CDR3 region has 11 residues. V was trimmed by 0 bases and J by 8 bases, leaving 4 bases between them. CDR3 amino acids: CASSLDGEAFF. The DNA of the CDR3 is TGTGCCAGCAGCTTAGACGGGGAAGCTTTCTTT.